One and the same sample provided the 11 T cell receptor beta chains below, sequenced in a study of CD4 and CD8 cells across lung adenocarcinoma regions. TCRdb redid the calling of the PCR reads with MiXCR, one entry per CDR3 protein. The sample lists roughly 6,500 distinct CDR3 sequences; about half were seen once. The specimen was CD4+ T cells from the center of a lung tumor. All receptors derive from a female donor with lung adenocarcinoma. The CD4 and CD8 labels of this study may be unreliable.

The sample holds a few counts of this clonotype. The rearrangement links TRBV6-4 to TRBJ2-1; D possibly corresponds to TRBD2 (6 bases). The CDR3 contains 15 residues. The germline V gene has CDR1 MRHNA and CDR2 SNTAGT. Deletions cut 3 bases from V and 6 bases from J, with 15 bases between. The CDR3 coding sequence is TGTGCCAGCAGTGAAGGGAGGTGGGATATCAATGAGCAGTTCTTC. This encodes CASSEGRWDINEQFF.

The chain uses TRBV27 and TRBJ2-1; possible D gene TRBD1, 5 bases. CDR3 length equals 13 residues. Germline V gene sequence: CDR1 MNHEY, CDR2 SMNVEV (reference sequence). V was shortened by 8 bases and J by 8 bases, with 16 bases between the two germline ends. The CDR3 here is CASRPVTDDEQFF. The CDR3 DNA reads TGTGCCAGCCGTCCCGTGACAGACGATGAGCAGTTCTTC.

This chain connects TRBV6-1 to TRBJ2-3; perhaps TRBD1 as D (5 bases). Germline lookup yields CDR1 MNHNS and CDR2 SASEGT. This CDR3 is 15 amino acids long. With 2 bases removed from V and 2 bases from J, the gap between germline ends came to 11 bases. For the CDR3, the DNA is TGTGCCAGCAGTGAAAGATCAGGGCTCACAGATACGCAGTATTTT. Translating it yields CASSERSGLTDTQYF.

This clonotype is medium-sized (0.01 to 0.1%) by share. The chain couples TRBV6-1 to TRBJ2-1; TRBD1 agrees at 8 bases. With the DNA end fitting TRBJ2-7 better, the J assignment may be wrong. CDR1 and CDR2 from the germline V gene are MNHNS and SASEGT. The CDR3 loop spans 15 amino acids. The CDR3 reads CASSEQGASSYEQYF. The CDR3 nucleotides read TGTGCCAGCAGTGAACAGGGGGCTAGCTCCTACGAGCAGTACTTC.

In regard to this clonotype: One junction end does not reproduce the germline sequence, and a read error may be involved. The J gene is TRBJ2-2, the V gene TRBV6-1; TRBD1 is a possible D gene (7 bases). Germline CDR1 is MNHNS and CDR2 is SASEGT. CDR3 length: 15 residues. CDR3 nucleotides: TGTGCCAGCAGTGAGGGGGCAGGGGGGACCGGGGCGCTGTATTTT. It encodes CASSEGAGGTGALYF.

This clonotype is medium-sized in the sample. CDR3 amino acids: CASRAGLAEWEFF. For the CDR3, the DNA is TGTGCCAGCAGGGCGGGACTAGCAGAGTGGGAGTTCTTC. This chain joins TRBV6-1 and TRBJ2-1, with TRBD2 identical over 9 bases. V was pared by 6 bases and J by 14 bases, with 11 bases of the junction left unmatched. The CDR3 loop spans 13 amino acids. Germline-derived CDR1 and CDR2 are MNHNS and SASEGT.

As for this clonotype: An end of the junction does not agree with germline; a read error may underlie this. The CDR3 DNA reads as TGTGCCAGCGGTACCTGCGGGGGAGCGGGAGATACGCAGTATTTC. Translated: CASGTCGGAGDTQYF. This sequence joins TRBV25-1 and TRBJ2-3, with 8 bases fitting TRBD2. Germline lookup yields CDR1 MGHDK and CDR2 SYGVNS. The CDR3 has 15 amino acids.

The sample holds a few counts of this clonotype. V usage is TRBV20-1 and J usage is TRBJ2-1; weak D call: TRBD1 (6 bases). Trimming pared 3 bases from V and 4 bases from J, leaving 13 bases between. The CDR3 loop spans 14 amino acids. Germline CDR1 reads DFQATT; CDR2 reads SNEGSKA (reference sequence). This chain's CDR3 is CSASRGSRYNEQFF. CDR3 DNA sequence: TGCAGTGCTAGTAGGGGGTCCCGATACAATGAGCAGTTCTTC.

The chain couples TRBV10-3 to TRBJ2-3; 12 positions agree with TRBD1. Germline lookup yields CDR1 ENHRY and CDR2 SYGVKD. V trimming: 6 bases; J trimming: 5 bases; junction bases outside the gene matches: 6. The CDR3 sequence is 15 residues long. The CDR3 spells CAISPGQGAGDTQYF. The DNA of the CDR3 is TGTGCCATCAGCCCGGGACAGGGGGCCGGAGATACGCAGTATTTT.

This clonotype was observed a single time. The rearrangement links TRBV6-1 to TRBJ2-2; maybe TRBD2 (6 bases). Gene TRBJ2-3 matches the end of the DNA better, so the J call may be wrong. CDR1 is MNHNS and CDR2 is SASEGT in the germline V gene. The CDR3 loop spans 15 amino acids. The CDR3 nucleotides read TGTGCCAGCAGCGACTGGGGAGGTAACACCGGGGAGCAGTATTTT. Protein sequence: CASSDWGGNTGEQYF.

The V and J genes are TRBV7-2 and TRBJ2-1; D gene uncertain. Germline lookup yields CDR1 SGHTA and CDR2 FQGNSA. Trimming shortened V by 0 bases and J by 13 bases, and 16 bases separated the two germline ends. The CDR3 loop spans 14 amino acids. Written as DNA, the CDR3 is TGTGCCAGCAGCTTAGCCGCCGGCCTAAACATTCAGTTCTTC. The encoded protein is CASSLAAGLNIQFF. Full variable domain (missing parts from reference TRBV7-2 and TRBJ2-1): GAGVSQSPSNKVTEKGKDVELRCDPISGHTALYWYRQSLGQGLEFLIYFQGNSAPDKSGLPSDRFSAERTGGSVSTLTIQRTQQEDSAVYLCASSLAAGLNIQFFGPGTRLTVL.